This T cell receptor (beta chain) is from a study of T cell changes during pregnancy in multiple sclerosis. Some clones are missing from TCRdb's copy, which holds only in-frame ones; the method was immunoSEQ multiplex PCR. The sample contains tens of thousands of clones, around 90% of which appear only once. V dropped 3 bases and J dropped 2 bases, with 7 bases sitting between them. The CDR3 runs 13 residues. In germline, CDR1 is SGHTA, CDR2 FQGNSA. Sample: PBMCs, taken in the first trimester of pregnancy. This chain links TRBV7-2 with TRBJ2-5, with D perhaps matching TRBD1 (6 bases). The receptor was isolated from a female donor in good health, serving as a control in a pregnancy study. Some clones in this sample may be carry-over from other donors' samples. This CDR3 is CASSFQGQETQYF. DNA for the CDR3: TGTGCCAGCAGCTTTCAGGGGCAAGAGACCCAGTACTTC.